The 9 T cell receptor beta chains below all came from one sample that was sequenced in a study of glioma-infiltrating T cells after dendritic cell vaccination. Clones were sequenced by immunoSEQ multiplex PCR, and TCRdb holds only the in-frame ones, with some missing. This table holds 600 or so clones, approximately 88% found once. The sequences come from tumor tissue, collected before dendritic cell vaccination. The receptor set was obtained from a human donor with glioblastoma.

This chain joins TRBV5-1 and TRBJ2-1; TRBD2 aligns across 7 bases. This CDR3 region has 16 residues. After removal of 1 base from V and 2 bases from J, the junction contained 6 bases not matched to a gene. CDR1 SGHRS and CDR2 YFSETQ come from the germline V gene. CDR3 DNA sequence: TGCGCCAGCAGCTTGATGGGGGGGGTCACCTACAATGAGCAGTTCTTC. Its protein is CASSLMGGVTYNEQFF.

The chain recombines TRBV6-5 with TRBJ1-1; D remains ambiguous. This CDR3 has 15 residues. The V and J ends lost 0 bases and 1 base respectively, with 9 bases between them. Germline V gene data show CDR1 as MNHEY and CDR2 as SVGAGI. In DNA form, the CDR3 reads TGTGCCAGCAGTTACTCGGGTTACAGGAACACTGAAGCTTTCTTT. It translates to CASSYSGYRNTEAFF.

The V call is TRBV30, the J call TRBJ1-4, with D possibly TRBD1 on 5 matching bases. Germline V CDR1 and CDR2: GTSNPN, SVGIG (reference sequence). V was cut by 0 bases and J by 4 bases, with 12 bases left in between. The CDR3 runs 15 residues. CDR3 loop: CAWSVIKGVNEKLFF. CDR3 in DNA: TGTGCCTGGAGTGTGATAAAAGGGGTTAATGAAAAACTGTTTTTT.

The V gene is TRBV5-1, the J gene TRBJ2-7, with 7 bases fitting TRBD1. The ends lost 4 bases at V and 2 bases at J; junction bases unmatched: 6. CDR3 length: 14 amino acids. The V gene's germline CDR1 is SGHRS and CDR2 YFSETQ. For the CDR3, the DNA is TGCGCCAGCAGCCGGGACAGCACCCCCTACGAGCAGTACTTC. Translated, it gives CASSRDSTPYEQYF.

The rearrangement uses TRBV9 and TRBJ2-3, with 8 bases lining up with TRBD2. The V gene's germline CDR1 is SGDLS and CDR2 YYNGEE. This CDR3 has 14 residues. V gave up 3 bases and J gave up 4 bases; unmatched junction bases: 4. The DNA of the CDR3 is TGTGCCAGCAGCGCCGGGGGGGGCCCAGATACGCAGTATTTT. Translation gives CASSAGGGPDTQYF.

The CDR3 DNA reads TGTGCCAGCAGCTCGGGGGCCAACAGGGGTATCACCTATGGCTACACCTTC. Translated: CASSSGANRGITYGYTF. The gene calls are TRBV7-9 and TRBJ1-2; 7 nucleotides agree with TRBD1. V was clipped by 4 bases and J by 4 bases; unmatched bases: 15. The CDR3 spans 17 residues. Germline V gene lookup returns CDR1 SEHNR and CDR2 FQNEAQ (reference sequence).

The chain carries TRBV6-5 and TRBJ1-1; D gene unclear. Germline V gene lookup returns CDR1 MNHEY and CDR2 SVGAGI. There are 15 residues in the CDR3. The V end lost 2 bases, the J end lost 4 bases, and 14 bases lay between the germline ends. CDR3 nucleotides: TGTGCCAGCAGTTACAGCCGGGGTTGGGGCACTGAAGCTTTCTTT. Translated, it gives CASSYSRGWGTEAFF.

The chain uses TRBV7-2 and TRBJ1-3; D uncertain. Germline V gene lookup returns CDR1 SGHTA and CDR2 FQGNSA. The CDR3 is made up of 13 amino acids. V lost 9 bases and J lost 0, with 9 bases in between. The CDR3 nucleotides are TGTGCCAGTGTATACAGCTCTGGAAACACCATATATTTT. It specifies CASVYSSGNTIYF.

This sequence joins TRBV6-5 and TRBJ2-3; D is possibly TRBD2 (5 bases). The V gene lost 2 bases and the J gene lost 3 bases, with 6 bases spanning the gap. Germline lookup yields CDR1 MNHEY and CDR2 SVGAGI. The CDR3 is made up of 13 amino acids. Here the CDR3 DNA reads TGTGCCAGCAGTTACGAGGGAACAGATACGCAGTATTTT. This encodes CASSYEGTDTQYF.